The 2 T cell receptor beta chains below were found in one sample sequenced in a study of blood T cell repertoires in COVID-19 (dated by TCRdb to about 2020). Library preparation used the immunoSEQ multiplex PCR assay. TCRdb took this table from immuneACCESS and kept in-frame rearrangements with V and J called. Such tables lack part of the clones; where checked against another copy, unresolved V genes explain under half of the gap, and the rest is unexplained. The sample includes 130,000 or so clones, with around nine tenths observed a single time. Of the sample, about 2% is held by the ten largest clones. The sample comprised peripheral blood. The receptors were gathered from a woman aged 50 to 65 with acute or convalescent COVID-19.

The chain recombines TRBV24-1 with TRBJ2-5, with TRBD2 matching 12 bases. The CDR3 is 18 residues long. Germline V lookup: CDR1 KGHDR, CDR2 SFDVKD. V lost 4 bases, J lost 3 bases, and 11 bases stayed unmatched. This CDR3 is CATSDNLLAGGAKETQYF. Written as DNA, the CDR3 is TGTGCCACCAGTGACAACCTACTAGCGGGGGGAGCTAAAGAGACCCAGTACTTC.

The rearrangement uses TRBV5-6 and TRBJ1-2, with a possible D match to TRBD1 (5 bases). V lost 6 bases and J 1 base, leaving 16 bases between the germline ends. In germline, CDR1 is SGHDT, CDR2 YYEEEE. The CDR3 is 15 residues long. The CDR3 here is CASTPRWGLNYGYTF. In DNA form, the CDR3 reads TGTGCCAGCACCCCGAGGTGGGGACTTAACTATGGCTACACCTTC.